This TCR beta chain stems from a study of T cell responses to AZD1222 COVID-19 vaccine (dated by TCRdb to about 2021). Context from the whole study: AZD1222 recipients with second doses at about 4 weeks or about 12 weeks were pooled, because spike-specific TCR depth and breadth did not differ between schedules. Trial participants were enrolled into age subgroups of 18-55, 56-69 and 70-plus years, which contained approximately 150, 28 and 58 TCR-sequenced participants, respectively. A total of 230 to 250 trial participants underwent TCR sequencing, of whom roughly 210 had received two doses of AZD1222 and some 26 had received two doses of the MenACWY control vaccine.

Details on this clone: The antigen this receptor binds is unknown. It has no much larger one-base neighbor in the sample; base qualities were not kept.

Results the study describes overall, beyond this receptor: In the small 56-69-year group, the increase in depth fell short of significance, most likely because of low power. After two AZD1222 doses, both the breadth and the depth of spike-specific TCRs were significantly higher than at day 0 and than in MenACWY recipients. The whole spike protein was spanned by vaccine-associated CD4 TCRs, and dominant responses were seen in regions 160-218 and 743-854. Nearly half of unique spike-specific TCRs reportedly recognized epitopes outside regions mutated in the B.1.351 and B.1.1.7 variants. Conclusions about previously exposed vaccinees are limited because only six or seven AZD1222 recipients were SARS-CoV-2 seropositive at baseline. Participants were mostly white British, with more females than males. The authors suggested clonal diversity may have been underestimated. Because no day 14 peak-response samples were available, the repertoires could be characterized only after the peak T cell response.

Trimming accounts for 3 bases at V and 13 bases at J, while the number of junction bases matched to no gene is 10. Taken from the germline V gene, the CDR1 and CDR2 loops are SGHRS and YFSETQ. The CDR3 covers 14 residues, taking in both the cysteine and the phenylalanine. The retained sequence is limited to the CDR3, 42 bases, with the frame set at the first base. The CDR3 regions of human TCRbeta chains were analyzed by immunosequencing. The published analysis was carried out like this. TCRs in the repertoires were compared against a reference library of SARS-CoV-2-specific TCRs that had been generated with the MIRA antigen-specificity platform. Breadth was defined as the fraction of unique TCRs that were SARS-CoV-2-associated. Depth was defined as the fraction of total T cells that were SARS-CoV-2-associated. Each spike-specific TCR was assigned to its reactive spike region and to a CD4 or CD8 class using the MIRA data. Log10-transformed breadth and depth values were compared by one-way ANOVA with Sidak's multiple comparisons tests. The table was pulled from immuneACCESS by TCRdb, which kept in-frame rearrangements only. Such tables lose some clones; where checked, under half of the loss comes from unresolved V genes, and the rest has no known cause. That table supplies the V and J calls and clone size; D and trimming were determined from the DNA. The sample table lists 80,000 to 95,000 clones, roughly nine tenths of them with a count of one. Roughly 4.9% of the sample rests with the top ten.

In the paper's terms, the time point label means: baseline before first vaccination. Vaccinee samples came from UK trials COV001 and COV002, including a single-blind randomized controlled phase 2/3 trial of AZD1222 (ChAdOx1 nCoV-19) in healthy adults. For TCRbeta chain sequencing, PBMC samples were collected from trial participants at day 0 and at day 28 after the second dose. The sample was peripheral blood, taken on day 0 of AZD1222 vaccination. The rearrangement combines TRBV5-1 with TRBJ2-1; 10 bases in the junction line up with TRBD2. The sequence derives from an adult in good health. CDR3 region: CASSSEREGRKQFF. The nucleotide sequence is given as TGCGCCAGCAGCTCCGAGCGGGAGGGCCGAAAACAGTTCTTC.